What follows is one TCR beta chain and its context. Researchers took RNA transcripts and amplified TCR beta CDR3 regions from them. First-round RT-PCR employed HTBI primers, with a second-round multiplex PCR after it. MiXCR, applied by TCRdb to the multiplex PCR reads, yields one record per CDR3 protein. This repertoire shows 650,000 to 900,000 distinct CDR3 sequences, roughly two fifths found once; its top ten account for 44%. Where ophthalmopathy was present, donors had moderate-to-severe activity, CAS ≥3, NOSPECS ≥4 and duration under 3 months. Establishment of the diagnosis relied upon clinical symptoms, serum thyroxine, TRAb, thyroid ultrasound and orbital computed tomography. Germline V gene data show CDR1 as LNHDA and CDR2 as SQIVND (reference sequence). V lost 5 bases to trimming and J lost 4 bases; unmatched junction nucleotides: 13. The CDR3 spans 17 residues. This specimen comes from a study of Graves' ophthalmopathy and Graves' hyperthyroidism.

J is TRBJ1-4 and V is TRBV19; TRBD1 matches 7 bases. Sequencing was performed on peripheral blood. This clonotype was sampled from an adult man with Graves' ophthalmopathy. CDR3 in amino acids: CASSVSSRQGNNEKLFF. The CDR3 DNA reads as TGTGCCAGTAGTGTTTCCTCTCGACAGGGAAATAATGAAAAACTGTTTTTT. Combining the CDR3 with reference TRBV19 and TRBJ1-4 gives the whole variable domain DGGITQSPKYLFRKEGQNVTLSCEQNLNHDAMYWYRQDPGQGLRLIYYSQIVNDFQKGDIAEGYSVSREKKESFPLTVTSAQKNPTAFYLCASSVSSRQGNNEKLFFGSGTQLSVL.